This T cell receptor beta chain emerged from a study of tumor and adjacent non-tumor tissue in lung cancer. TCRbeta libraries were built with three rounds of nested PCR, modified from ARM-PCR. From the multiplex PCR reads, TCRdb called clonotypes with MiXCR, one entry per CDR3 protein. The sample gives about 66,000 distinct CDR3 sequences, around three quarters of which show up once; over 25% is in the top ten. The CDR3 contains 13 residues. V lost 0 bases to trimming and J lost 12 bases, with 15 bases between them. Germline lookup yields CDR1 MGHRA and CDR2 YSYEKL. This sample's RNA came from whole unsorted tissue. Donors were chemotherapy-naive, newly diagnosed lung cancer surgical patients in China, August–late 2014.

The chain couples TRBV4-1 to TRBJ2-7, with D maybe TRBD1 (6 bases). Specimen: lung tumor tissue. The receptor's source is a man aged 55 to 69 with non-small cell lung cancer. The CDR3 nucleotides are TGCGCCAGCAGCCAAGAAAGGCTACAGGGATTGTACTTC. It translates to CASSQERLQGLYF.